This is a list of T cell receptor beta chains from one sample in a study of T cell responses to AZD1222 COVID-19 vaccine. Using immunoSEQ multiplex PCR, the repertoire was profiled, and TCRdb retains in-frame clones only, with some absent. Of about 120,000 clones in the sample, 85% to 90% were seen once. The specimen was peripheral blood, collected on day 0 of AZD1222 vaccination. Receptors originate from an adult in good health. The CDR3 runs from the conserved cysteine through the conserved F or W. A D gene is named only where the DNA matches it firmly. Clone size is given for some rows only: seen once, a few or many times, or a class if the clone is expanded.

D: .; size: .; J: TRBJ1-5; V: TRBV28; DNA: TGTGCCAGCAGGTGGGGGGGAAGCAATCAGCCCCAGCATTTT; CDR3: CASRWGGSNQPQHF
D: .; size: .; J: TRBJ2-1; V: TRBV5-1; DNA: TGCGCCAGCAGTCTGACTTTGAACAATGAGCAGTTCTTC; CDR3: CASSLTLNNEQFF
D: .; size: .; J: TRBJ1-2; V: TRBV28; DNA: TGTGCCAGCATCCCCGCCGGGGCTAACTATGGCTACACCTTC; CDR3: CASIPAGANYGYTF
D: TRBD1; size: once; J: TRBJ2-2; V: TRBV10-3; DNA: TGTGCCATCAGTGAGTCCCCTGGTGTTAGGACAGGGGTTAACACCGGGGAGCTGTTTTTT; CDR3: CAISESPGVRTGVNTGELFF
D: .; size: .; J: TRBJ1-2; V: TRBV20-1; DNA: TGCAGTGCTAGTACGCTTTCGGGCGGCTACACCTTC; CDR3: CSASTLSGGYTF
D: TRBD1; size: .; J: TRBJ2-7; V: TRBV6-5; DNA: TGTGCCAGCCACGGAGGACAGGGGATTTACGAGCAGTACTTC; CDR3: CASHGGQGIYEQYF
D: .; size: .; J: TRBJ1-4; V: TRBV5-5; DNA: TGTGCCAGCAGCCCCGGGGAGTCTACAACTAATGAAAAACTGTTTTTT; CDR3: CASSPGESTTNEKLFF
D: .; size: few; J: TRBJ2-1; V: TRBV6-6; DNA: TGTGCCAGCAGCTTTTCAAGTGGAAAGGATGAGCAGTTCTTC; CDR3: CASSFSSGKDEQFF
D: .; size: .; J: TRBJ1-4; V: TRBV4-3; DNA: TGCGCCAGCAGCCAAGATCGGGGGCTCAATGAAAAACTGTTTTTT; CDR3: CASSQDRGLNEKLFF
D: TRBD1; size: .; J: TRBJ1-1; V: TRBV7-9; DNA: TGTGCCAGCGAGGGACAGTCTTTCACTGAAGCTTTCTTT; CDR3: CASEGQSFTEAFF
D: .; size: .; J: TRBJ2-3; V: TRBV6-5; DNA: TGTGCCAGCAGAGGTAGGAGCACAGATACGCAGTATTTT; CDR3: CASRGRSTDTQYF
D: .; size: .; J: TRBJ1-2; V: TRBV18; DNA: TGTGCCAGCTCACCCGGAGGGCACTATGGCTACACCTTC; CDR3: CASSPGGHYGYTF
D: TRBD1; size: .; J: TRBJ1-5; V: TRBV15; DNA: TGTGCCACCAGCACCGGGACAGCTAGCAATCAGCCCCAGCATTTT; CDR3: CATSTGTASNQPQHF
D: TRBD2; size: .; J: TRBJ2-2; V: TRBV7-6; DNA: TGTGCCAGCAGCTTTAGCGGGGTAAACACCGGGGAGCTGTTTTTT; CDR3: CASSFSGVNTGELFF
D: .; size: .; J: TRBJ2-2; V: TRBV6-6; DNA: TGTGCCAGCAGTTACGACAGTGCGAACACCGGGGAGCTGTTTTTT; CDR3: CASSYDSANTGELFF
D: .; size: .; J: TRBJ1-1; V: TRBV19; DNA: TGTGCCAGTAGTGTCCCCCCGTCTGCTTTCTTT; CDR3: CASSVPPSAFF
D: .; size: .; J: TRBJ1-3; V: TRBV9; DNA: TGTGCCAGCAGCGCCACCCCAGGGAAGTCTCCTGGAAACACCATATATTTT; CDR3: CASSATPGKSPGNTIYF
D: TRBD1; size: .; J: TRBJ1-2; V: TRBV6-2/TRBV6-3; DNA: TGTGCCAGCAGTTACACAGGGGATAATGGCTACACCTTC; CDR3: CASSYTGDNGYTF
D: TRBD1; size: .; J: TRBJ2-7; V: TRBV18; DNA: TGTGCCAGCTCAGGGGGGACAGGTACCTACGAGCAGTACTTC; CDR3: CASSGGTGTYEQYF
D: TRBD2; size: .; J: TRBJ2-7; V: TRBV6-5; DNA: TGTGCCACCGAGCGGGGGGGCTCCTACGAGCAGTACTTC; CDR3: CATERGGSYEQYF
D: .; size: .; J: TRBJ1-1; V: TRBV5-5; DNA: TGTGCCAGCAGACCAGTACCCTTGAACACTGAAGCTTTCTTT; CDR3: CASRPVPLNTEAFF
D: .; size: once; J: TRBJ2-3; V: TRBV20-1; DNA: TGCAGTGCTAGTATCGGGGGAGCGAGCACAGATACGCAGTATTTT; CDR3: CSASIGGASTDTQYF
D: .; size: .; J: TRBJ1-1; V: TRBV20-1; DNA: TGCAGTGCAGGGGTGAACACTGAAGCTTTCTTT; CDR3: CSAGVNTEAFF
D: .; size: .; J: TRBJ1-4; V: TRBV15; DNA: TGTGCCACCAGCAGAGTCGTGGGAGAGGGGGTCGATGAAAAACTGTTTTTT; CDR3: CATSRVVGEGVDEKLFF
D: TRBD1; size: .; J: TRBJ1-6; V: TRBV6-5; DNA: TGTGCCAGCAGTTACCAACGGACAGGGGTAAAATCACCCCTCCACTTT; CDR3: CASSYQRTGVKSPLHF
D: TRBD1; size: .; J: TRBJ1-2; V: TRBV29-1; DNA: TGCAGCGTGTGGACAGGGGATGACTACACCTTC; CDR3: CSVWTGDDYTF
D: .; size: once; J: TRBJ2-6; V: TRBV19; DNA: TGTGCCAGTAGTATGGAATCTGGGGCCAACGTCCTGACTTTC; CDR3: CASSMESGANVLTF
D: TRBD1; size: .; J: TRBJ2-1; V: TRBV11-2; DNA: TGTGCCAGCAGCTCTTGGACAGGTTACAATGAGCAGTTCTTC; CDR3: CASSSWTGYNEQFF
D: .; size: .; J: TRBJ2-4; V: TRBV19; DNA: TGTGCCAGTAGTATCCTCGGTTCACCGACGGAAAACATTCAGTACTTC; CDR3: CASSILGSPTENIQYF
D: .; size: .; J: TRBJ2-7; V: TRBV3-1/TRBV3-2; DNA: TGTGCCAGCAGCCCGGGACCCCACTACGAGCAGTACTTC; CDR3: CASSPGPHYEQYF
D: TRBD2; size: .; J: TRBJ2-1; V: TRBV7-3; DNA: TGTGCCAGCAGTCCCACCCCGGGACTAGCGGGGGGGCGTGGGTTCTTC; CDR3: CASSPTPGLAGGRGFF
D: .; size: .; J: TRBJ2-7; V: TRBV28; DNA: TGTGCCAGCAGTTGGGGCTACGAGCAGTACTTC; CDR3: CASSWGYEQYF
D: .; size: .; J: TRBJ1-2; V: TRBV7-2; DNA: TGTGCCAGCAGCTTATTATCCGGAGGCTACACCTTC; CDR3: CASSLLSGGYTF
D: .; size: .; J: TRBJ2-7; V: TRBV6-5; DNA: TGTGCCAGCAGTTACAAGGGATTCAGCTCCTACGAGCAGTACTTC; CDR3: CASSYKGFSSYEQYF
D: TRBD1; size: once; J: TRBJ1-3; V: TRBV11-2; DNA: TGTGCCAGCAGCTTAGGGACAGGGGGAGAAAACACCATATATTTT; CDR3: CASSLGTGGENTIYF
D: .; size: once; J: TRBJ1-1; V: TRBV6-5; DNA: TGTGCCAGCAGCAGTGGACAGTGGGACGGTGAAGCTTTCTTT; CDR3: CASSSGQWDGEAFF
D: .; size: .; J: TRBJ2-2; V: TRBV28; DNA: TGTGCCAGCAAAGAGGCCGGCGGGGAGCTGTTTTTT; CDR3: CASKEAGGELFF
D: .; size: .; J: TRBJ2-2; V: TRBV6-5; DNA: TGTGCCAGCAGTTACCGGGACAAGAACACCGGGGAGCTGTTTTTT; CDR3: CASSYRDKNTGELFF
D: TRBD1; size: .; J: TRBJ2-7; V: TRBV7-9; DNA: TGTGCCAGCAGCTTAACCCCCGGACAGGGGGCGCGGTCCTACGAGCAGTACTTC; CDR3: CASSLTPGQGARSYEQYF
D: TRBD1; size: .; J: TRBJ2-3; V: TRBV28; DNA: TGTGCCAGCAGCTCAGAGGACAGGGATGTGGATACGCAGTATTTT; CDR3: CASSSEDRDVDTQYF
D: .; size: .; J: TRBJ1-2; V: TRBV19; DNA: TGTGCCAGTCAAGACAGATTCTATGGCTACACCTTC; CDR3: CASQDRFYGYTF
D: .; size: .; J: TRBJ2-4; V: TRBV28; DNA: TGTGCCAGCAGTTCAGACAGAGGCGGATTAAAAAACATTCAGTACTTC; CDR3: CASSSDRGGLKNIQYF
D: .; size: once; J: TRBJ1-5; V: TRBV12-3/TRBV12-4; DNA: TGTGCCAGCAGTTATATGCGGGATCAGCCCCAGCATTTT; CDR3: CASSYMRDQPQHF
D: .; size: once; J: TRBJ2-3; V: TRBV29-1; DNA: TGCAGCATTAGACAGGTCAACACAGATACGCAGTATTTT; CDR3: CSIRQVNTDTQYF
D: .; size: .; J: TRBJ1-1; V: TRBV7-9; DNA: TGTGCCAGCAGCCGAGGAGGGGTGGGCACTGAAGCTTTCTTT; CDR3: CASSRGGVGTEAFF
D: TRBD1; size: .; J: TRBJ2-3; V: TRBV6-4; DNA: TGTGCCAGCAGCTACGGACAGGGGTGGGCAGATACGCAGTATTTT; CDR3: CASSYGQGWADTQYF
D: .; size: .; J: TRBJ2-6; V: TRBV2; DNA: TGTGCCAGCAGTAAGGGATCTAACGGGGCCAACGTCCTGACTTTC; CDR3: CASSKGSNGANVLTF
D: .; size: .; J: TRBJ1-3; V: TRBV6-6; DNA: TGTGCCAGTTTATTTGCGGCTGGAAACACCATATATTTT; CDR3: CASLFAAGNTIYF
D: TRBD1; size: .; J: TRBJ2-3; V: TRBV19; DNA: TGTGCCAGTAATTGGGGACAGATAACAGATACGCAGTATTTT; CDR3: CASNWGQITDTQYF
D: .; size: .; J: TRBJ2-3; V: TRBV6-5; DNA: TGTGCCAGCATGAGAGGTTCTTTCACAGATACGCAGTATTTT; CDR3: CASMRGSFTDTQYF